This T cell receptor beta chain was captured in a study of spatial heterogeneity in lung cancer. Study outcomes and limitations: Tumor mutation counts were tracked by expanded intratumoral alpha and beta TCR counts.

One entry per CDR3 protein results from TCRdb running MiXCR on the 5' RACE reads. The sample contains more than 3,000 distinct CDR3 sequences, around 15% of which appear only once. Regarding time point: sample taken at primary tumor resection. This clonotype showed up many times. Its antigen remains unknown. Germline CDR1 is SQVTM and CDR2 is ANQGSEA. Trimming pared 4 bases from V and 8 bases from J, leaving 11 bases between. The CDR3 has 11 amino acids. Sequences were derived from lung tumor tissue, sampled at surgery. The receptor comes from a male donor with early-stage non-small cell lung cancer. The J gene is TRBJ1-2, the V gene TRBV29-1, with D maybe TRBD1 (5 bases). The CDR3 is CSVGPGRGYTF. The CDR3, as DNA: TGCAGCGTTGGCCCAGGGCGAGGCTACACCTTC.